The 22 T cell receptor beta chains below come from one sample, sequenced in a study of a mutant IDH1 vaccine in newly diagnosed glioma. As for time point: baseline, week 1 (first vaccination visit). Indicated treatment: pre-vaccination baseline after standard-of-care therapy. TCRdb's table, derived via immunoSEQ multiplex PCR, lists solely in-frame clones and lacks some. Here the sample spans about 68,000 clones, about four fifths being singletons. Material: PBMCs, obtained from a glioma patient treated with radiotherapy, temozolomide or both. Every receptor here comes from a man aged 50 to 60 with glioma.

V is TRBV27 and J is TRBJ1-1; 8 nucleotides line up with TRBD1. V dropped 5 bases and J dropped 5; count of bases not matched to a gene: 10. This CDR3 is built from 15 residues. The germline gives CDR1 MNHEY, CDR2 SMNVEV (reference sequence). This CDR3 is CASSLGTGILTEAFF. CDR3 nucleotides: TGTGCCAGCAGTCTCGGGACAGGAATCCTTACTGAAGCTTTCTTT.

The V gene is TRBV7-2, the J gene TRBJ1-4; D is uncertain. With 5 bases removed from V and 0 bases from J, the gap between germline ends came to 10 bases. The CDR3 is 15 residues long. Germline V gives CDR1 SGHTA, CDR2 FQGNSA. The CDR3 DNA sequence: TGTGCCAGCAGCCCTTCGGCTGCAACTAATGAAAAACTGTTTTTT. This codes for CASSPSAATNEKLFF.

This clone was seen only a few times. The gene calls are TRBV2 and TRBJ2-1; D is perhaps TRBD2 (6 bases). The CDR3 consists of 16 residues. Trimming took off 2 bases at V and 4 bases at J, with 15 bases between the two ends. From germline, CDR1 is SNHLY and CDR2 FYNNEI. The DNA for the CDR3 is TGTGCCAGCAGTGAATGGGTTGGGGGACTTTACAATGAGCAGTTCTTC. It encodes CASSEWVGGLYNEQFF.

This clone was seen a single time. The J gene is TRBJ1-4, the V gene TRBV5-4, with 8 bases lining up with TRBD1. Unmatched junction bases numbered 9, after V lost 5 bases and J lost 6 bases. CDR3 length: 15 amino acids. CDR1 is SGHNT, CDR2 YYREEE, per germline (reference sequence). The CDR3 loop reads CASSLRTGGDEKLFF. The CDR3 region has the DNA TGTGCCAGCAGTCTCCGTACAGGGGGAGATGAAAAACTGTTTTTT.

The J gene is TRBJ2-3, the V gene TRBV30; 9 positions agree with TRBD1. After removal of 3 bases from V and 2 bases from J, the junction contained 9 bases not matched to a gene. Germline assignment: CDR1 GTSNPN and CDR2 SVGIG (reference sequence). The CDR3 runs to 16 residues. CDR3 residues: CAWSRLGQGITDTQYF. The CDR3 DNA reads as TGTGCCTGGAGCCGTCTGGGACAGGGTATCACAGATACGCAGTATTTT.

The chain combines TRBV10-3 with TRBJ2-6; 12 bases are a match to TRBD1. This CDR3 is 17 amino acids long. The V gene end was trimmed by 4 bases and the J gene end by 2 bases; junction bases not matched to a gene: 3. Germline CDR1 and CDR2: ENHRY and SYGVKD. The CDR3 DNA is TGTGCCATCAGTGGGGACAGGGGGCTACCTGGGGCCAACGTCCTGACTTTC. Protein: CAISGDRGLPGANVLTF.

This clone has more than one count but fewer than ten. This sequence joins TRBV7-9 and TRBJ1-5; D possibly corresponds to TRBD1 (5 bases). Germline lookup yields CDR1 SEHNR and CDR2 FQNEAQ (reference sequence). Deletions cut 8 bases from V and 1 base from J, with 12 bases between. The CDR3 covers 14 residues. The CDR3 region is CASGAAASNQPQHF. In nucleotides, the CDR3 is TGTGCCAGCGGGGCTGCTGCAAGCAATCAGCCCCAGCATTTT.

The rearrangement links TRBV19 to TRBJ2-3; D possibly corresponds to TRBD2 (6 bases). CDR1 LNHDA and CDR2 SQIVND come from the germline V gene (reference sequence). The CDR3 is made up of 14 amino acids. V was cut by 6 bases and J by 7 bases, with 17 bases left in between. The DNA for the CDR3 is TGTGCCAGTAGCAGTAGGGAGCTAGCGAATACGCAGTATTTT. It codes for CASSSRELANTQYF.

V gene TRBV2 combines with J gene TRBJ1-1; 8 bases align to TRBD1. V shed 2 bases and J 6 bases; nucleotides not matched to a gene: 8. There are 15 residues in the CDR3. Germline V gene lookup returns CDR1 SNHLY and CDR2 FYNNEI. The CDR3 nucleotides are TGTGCCAGCAGTGAAATGACCTCGGACAGGGCTGAAGCTTTCTTT. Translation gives CASSEMTSDRAEAFF.

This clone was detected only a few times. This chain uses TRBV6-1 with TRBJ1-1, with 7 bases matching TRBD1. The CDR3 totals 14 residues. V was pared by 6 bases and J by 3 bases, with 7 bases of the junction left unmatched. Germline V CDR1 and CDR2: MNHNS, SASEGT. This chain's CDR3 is CASRATGLHTEAFF. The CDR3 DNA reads TGTGCCAGCAGAGCGACAGGGCTCCACACTGAAGCTTTCTTT.

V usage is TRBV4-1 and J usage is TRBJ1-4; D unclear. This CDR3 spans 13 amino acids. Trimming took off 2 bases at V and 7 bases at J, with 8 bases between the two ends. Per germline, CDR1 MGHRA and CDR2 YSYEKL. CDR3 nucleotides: TGCGCCAGCAGCCAATGGCGGGGTGAAAAACTGTTTTTT. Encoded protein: CASSQWRGEKLFF.

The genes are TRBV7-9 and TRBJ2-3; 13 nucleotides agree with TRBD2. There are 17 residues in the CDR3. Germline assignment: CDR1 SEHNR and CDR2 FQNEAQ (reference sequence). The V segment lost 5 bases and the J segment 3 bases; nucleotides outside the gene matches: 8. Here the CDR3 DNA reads TGTGCCAGCAGCCCCTTGCGACTAGCGGGGGGAACAGATACGCAGTATTTT. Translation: CASSPLRLAGGTDTQYF.

CDR3 sequence (DNA): TGCGCCAGCAGCTTGGGGGGCGCGGGGAATTCACCCCTCCACTTT. It encodes CASSLGGAGNSPLHF. The chain combines TRBV5-1 with TRBJ1-6, with D possibly TRBD1 on 5 matching bases. CDR3 size: 15 residues. V dropped 0 bases and J dropped 7 bases, with 11 bases sitting between them. CDR1 SGHRS and CDR2 YFSETQ come from the germline V gene.

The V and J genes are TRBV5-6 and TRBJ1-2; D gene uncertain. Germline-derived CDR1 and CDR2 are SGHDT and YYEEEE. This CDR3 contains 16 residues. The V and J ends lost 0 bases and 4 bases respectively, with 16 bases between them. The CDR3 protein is CASSLANGFRVYGYTF. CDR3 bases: TGTGCCAGCAGCTTGGCAAACGGGTTCCGGGTCTATGGCTACACCTTC.

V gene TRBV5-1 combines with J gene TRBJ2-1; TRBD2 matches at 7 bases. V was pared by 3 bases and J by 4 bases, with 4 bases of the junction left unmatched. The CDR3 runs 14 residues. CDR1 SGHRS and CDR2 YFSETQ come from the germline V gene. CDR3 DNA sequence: TGCGCCAGCAGCTGGAGACTAGCTTACAATGAGCAGTTCTTC. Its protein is CASSWRLAYNEQFF.

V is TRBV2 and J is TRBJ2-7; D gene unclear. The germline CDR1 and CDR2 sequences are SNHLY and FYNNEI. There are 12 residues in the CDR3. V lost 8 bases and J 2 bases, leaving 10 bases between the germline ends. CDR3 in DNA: TGTGCCAGCGGCGAAGCTCCCTACGAGCAGTACTTC. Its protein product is CASGEAPYEQYF.

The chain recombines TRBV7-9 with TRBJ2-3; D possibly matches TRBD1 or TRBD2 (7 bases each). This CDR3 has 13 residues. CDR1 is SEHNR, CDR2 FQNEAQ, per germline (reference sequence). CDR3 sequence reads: CALREGASDTQYF. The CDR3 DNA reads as TGTGCTTTGAGGGAGGGGGCTTCAGATACGCAGTATTTT.

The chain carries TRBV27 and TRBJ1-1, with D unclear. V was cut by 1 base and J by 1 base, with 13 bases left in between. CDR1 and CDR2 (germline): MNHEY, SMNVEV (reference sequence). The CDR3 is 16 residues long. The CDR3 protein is CASSLWSGERNTEAFF. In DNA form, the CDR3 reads TGTGCCAGCAGTTTATGGTCAGGCGAGAGGAACACTGAAGCTTTCTTT.

The CDR3 sequence: CASSVSRTGGGELFF. CDR3 nucleotides: TGCGCCAGCAGTGTATCCAGGACCGGGGGCGGGGAGCTGTTTTTT. This chain joins TRBV10-1 and TRBJ2-2; TRBD2 is a possible D gene (6 bases). Germline CDR1 WNHNN, CDR2 SYGVQD (reference sequence). Trimming removed 4 bases at V and 7 bases at J, with 16 bases between. The CDR3 has 15 amino acids.

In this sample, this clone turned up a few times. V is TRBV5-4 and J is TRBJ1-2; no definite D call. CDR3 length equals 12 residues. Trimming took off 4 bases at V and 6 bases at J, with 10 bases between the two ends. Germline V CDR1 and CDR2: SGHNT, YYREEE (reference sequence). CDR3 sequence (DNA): TGTGCCAGCAGCCACGGGGTGGATGGCTACACCTTC. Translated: CASSHGVDGYTF.

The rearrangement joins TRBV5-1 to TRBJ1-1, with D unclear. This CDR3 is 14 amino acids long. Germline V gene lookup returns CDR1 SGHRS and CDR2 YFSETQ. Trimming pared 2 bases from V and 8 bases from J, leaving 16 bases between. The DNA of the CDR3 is TGCGCCAGCAGCTTTGGGTCAGGTCAAGGGGAAGCTTTCTTT. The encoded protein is CASSFGSGQGEAFF.

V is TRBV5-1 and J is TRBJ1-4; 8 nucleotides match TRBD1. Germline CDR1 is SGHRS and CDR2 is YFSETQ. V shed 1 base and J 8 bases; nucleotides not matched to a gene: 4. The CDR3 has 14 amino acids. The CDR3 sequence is CASSLKGQDEKLFF. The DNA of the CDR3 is TGCGCCAGCAGCTTGAAGGGACAGGACGAAAAACTGTTTTTT.